Listed here is a single T cell receptor beta chain. MiXCR was run by TCRdb on the 5' RACE reads, yielding one entry per CDR3 protein. This sample has approximately 300,000 distinct CDR3 sequences, with about 10% found just once. The CDR3 is 14 residues long. The V gene's germline CDR1 is SGHRS and CDR2 YFSETQ. Trimming removed 0 bases from V and 7 bases from J; junction bases left unmatched: 5. This sample was taken from a study of T cells after yellow fever vaccination. Across the whole study: Libraries from low-cell-number fractions were prepared with the SMART-Seq v4 Ultra Low Input RNA kit.

The specimen comprised CD4+ T cells sorted from PBMCs, sampled 45 days after the yellow fever booster vaccination. The chain uses TRBV5-1 and TRBJ1-1, with 8 bases identical to TRBD1. The source is a man younger than 30 who received the YFV17D yellow fever vaccine. The chain's CDR3 is CASSLGDRGGEAFF. The DNA of the CDR3 is TGCGCCAGCAGCTTGGGAGACAGGGGTGGTGAAGCTTTCTTT. The full variable domain, in which reference TRBV5-1 and TRBJ1-1 provide the parts outside the CDR3, is KAGVTQTPRYLIKTRGQQVTLSCSPISGHRSVSWYQQTPGQGLQFLFEYFSETQRNKGNFPGRFSGRQFSNSRSEMNVSTLELGDSALYLCASSLGDRGGEAFFGQGTRLTVV.